The 16 T cell receptor beta chains below were found in one sample sequenced in a study of post-analysis software for immune sequencing data. Study-level findings and limits: When patients were compared with controls, four to six TRBV segments were more frequent, TRBV5-6, TRBV5-1 and TRBV20-1 among them.

The TCR beta cDNA libraries carried unique molecular identifiers. TCRdb ran MiXCR on the PCR reads and lists one entry per CDR3 protein. Of about 770,000 distinct CDR3 sequences in the sample, more than 45% were seen once. No cognate antigen is known for these TCRs. Source material: blood. The receptors originated from a girl between 5 and 17 years old with multiple sclerosis.

Remarks on this clonotype: One end of the junction varies from germline; a read error may be responsible. The V and J genes are TRBV29-1 and TRBJ1-2, with unresolved D. The CDR3 has 13 residues. CDR1 SQVTM and CDR2 ANQGSEA come from the germline V gene. The CDR3 sequence: CSVEGPAAYGYTF. CDR3 in DNA: TGCAGCGTGGAAGGCCCAGCCGCCTATGGCTACACCTTC. Looking up the rest from reference TRBV29-1 and TRBJ1-2 gives the full variable domain: SAVISQKPSRDICQRGTSLTIQCQVDSQVTMMFWYRQQPGQSLTLIATANQGSEATYESGFVIDKFPISRPNLTFSTLTVSNMSPEDSSIYLCSVEGPAAYGYTFGSGTRLTVV.

The CDR3 protein is CSAERQGAGEAFF. CDR3 DNA: TGCAGTGCAGAGAGACAGGGGGCAGGTGAAGCTTTCTTT. The rearrangement uses TRBV20-1 and TRBJ1-1; the match to TRBD1 covers 10 bases. The trim removed 6 bases at V and 7 bases at J, leaving 8 bases unmatched. Germline CDR1 and CDR2: DFQATT and SNEGSKA (reference sequence). The CDR3 spans 13 residues.

The chain joins TRBV5-1 to TRBJ1-5, with 7 bases identical to TRBD1. The CDR3 has 15 residues. Trimming at V came to 0 bases and at J to 6 bases, leaving 6 bases not matched to a gene. From germline, CDR1 is SGHRS and CDR2 YFSETQ. For the CDR3, the DNA is TGCGCCAGCAGCTTGGTGGGCAGGGGGTTTCAGCCCCAGCATTTT. It translates to CASSLVGRGFQPQHF.

There are a few counts of this clonotype. V gene TRBV29-1 combines with J gene TRBJ1-2, with a possible D match to TRBD1 (6 bases). This CDR3 is built from 13 residues. CDR1 SQVTM and CDR2 ANQGSEA come from the germline V gene. V shed 3 bases and J shed 6 bases, with 14 bases lying between them. CDR3 in DNA: TGCAGCGTTGACGACAGGCGTCCGAATGGCTACACCTTC. Its translation: CSVDDRRPNGYTF.

This clonotype was observed a few times. The gene calls are TRBV10-3 and TRBJ2-1; TRBD1 agrees at 7 bases. V lost 8 bases and J lost 8; bases outside the gene matches: 12. Germline loops: CDR1 ENHRY, CDR2 SYGVKD. This CDR3 spans 14 amino acids. DNA for the CDR3: TGTGCCATCGACGAGGGGGCGACCGGCTATGAGCAGTTCTTC. Translation gives CAIDEGATGYEQFF.

This chain links TRBV20-1 with TRBJ2-3; D is perhaps TRBD1 or TRBD2 (5 bases each). The germline CDR1 and CDR2 sequences are DFQATT and SNEGSKA (reference sequence). The CDR3 is 13 residues long. V was cut by 5 bases and J by 4 bases, with 13 bases left in between. The CDR3 here is CSALPRGADTQYF. CDR3 bases: TGCAGTGCTCTCCCCCGAGGGGCAGATACGCAGTATTTT.

J is TRBJ2-5 and V is TRBV20-1; 10 bases are shared with TRBD2. The V and J ends lost 5 bases and 11 bases, in that order; junction bases with no gene match: 11. Germline CDR1 DFQATT, CDR2 SNEGSKA (reference sequence). The CDR3 is 13 residues long. The DNA for the CDR3 is TGCAGTGCTCCGGTGCTAGCGGGAGAAGAGCAGTACTTC. This codes for CSAPVLAGEEQYF.

The genes are TRBV5-1 and TRBJ2-7; no clear D. The CDR3 totals 14 residues. Germline V gene data show CDR1 as SGHRS and CDR2 as YFSETQ. Trimming left V 5 bases short and J 0 bases short, with 12 bases between. CDR3 region: CASSGSTSSYEQYF. CDR3 nucleotides: TGCGCCAGCAGTGGGTCAACGAGCTCCTACGAGCAGTACTTC.

This chain joins TRBV9 and TRBJ2-3; D call uncertain. V lost 3 bases and J lost 2, with 7 bases in between. From germline, CDR1 is SGDLS and CDR2 YYNGEE. The CDR3 covers 13 residues. The CDR3 DNA reads as TGTGCCAGCAGCGCGATATCCACAGATACGCAGTATTTT. This codes for CASSAISTDTQYF.

The chain recombines TRBV6-1 with TRBJ2-1; D is unclear. V lost 4 bases, J lost 6 bases, and 13 bases lay in between. The CDR3 consists of 14 residues. Looked up from germline, CDR1 is MNHNS and CDR2 is SASEGT. CDR3 region: CASSVLGSVNEQFF. The CDR3 region has the DNA TGTGCCAGCAGTGTGTTGGGTAGTGTCAATGAGCAGTTCTTC.

The chain couples TRBV28 to TRBJ2-1; D perhaps matches TRBD2 (5 bases). CDR3 size: 14 residues. Trimming took off 10 bases at V and 5 bases at J, with 18 bases between the two ends. CDR1 MDHEN and CDR2 SYDVKM come from the germline V gene. The CDR3 DNA reads as TGTGCCACCATCGCAGCGGCCCGACACAATGAGCAGTTCTTC. This encodes CATIAAARHNEQFF.

This clonotype was recorded a few times. Relative to the germline gene, one junction end is altered; a read error may explain this. The V gene is TRBV29-1, the J gene TRBJ1-2; 9 nucleotides line up with TRBD1. The CDR3 length is 14 residues. The germline CDR1 and CDR2 sequences are SQVTM and ANQGSEA. The DNA of the CDR3 is TGCAGCGTTGAAGGGGACAGGGCTAAATATGGCTACACCTTC. Encoded protein: CSVEGDRAKYGYTF.

This clonotype occurred a few times. The chain joins TRBV29-1 to TRBJ2-7, with D possibly TRBD2 on 5 matching bases. V was cut by 7 bases and J by 0 bases, with 16 bases left in between. Per germline, CDR1 SQVTM and CDR2 ANQGSEA. The CDR3 has 14 residues. CDR3 region: CSAAGGPNSYEQYF. The DNA of the CDR3 is TGCAGCGCCGCCGGAGGTCCTAACTCCTACGAGCAGTACTTC.

The table lists this clonotype with a few counts. This chain connects TRBV5-1 to TRBJ2-5; D gene unclear. CDR1 and CDR2 (germline): SGHRS, YFSETQ. The CDR3 has 13 amino acids. V was shortened by 4 bases and J by 4 bases, with 11 bases between the two germline ends. CDR3 nucleotides: TGCGCCAGCAGCCCAGGCCCTCGAGAGACCCAGTACTTC. Translation gives CASSPGPRETQYF.

The chain uses TRBV29-1 and TRBJ1-2; 7 bases line up with TRBD1. The CDR3 runs to 13 residues. V trimming: 6 bases; J trimming: 8 bases; junction bases outside the gene matches: 12. Germline-derived CDR1 and CDR2 are SQVTM and ANQGSEA. This CDR3 is CSVQGQLPGGYTF. In nucleotides, the CDR3 is TGCAGCGTCCAGGGACAGCTTCCTGGGGGCTACACCTTC. Supplemented by reference TRBV29-1 and TRBJ1-2, the full variable domain reads SAVISQKPSRDICQRGTSLTIQCQVDSQVTMMFWYRQQPGQSLTLIATANQGSEATYESGFVIDKFPISRPNLTFSTLTVSNMSPEDSSIYLCSVQGQLPGGYTFGSGTRLTVV.

This clonotype has a handful of counts. V and J are TRBV4-3 and TRBJ1-2; D uncertain. The V and J ends lost 0 bases and 2 bases respectively, with 10 bases between them. The V gene's germline CDR1 is LGHNA and CDR2 YSLEER. The CDR3 covers 15 residues. The CDR3 nucleotides are TGCGCCAGCAGCCAAGACGGCGGGTGGAACTATGGCTACACCTTC. Translated: CASSQDGGWNYGYTF.